The clone carrying this T cell receptor beta chain was picked up a small number of times. The antigen is undetermined. V was clipped by 5 bases and J by 0 bases; unmatched bases: 9. The CDR3 totals 16 residues. Germline V gives CDR1 SEHNR, CDR2 FQNEAQ (reference sequence). The data belong to a study of human T cells and chemical hapten exposure. Study observations and caveats: Patch test score was positively correlated with the counts of TCRs that had expanded at PT1.

TCRdb called the RACE reads again in MiXCR, with one record for every CDR3 protein. The repertoire holds 300,000 to 400,000 distinct CDR3 sequences, with roughly 6.9% as singletons. The time point is: patch test 1, 2 weeks after DPC sensitization. As for treatment: therapeutic diphenylcyclopropenone sensitization with weekly scalp DPC. Sequenced here: whole blood, sampled in connection with sensitization to the hapten diphenylcyclopropenone (DPC). The rearrangement joins TRBV7-9 to TRBJ1-1, with 7 positions matching TRBD1. This clonotype was sampled from a woman younger than 30 with alopecia areata. Some clones in this sample may be carry-over from other donors' samples. CDR3 residues: CASSPGTAGLNTEAFF. CDR3 coding DNA: TGTGCCAGCAGCCCTGGGACAGCGGGCTTGAACACTGAAGCTTTCTTT.